The present T cell receptor (beta chain) was sequenced within a study of early T cells in non-severe SARS-CoV-2 infection. Points from the study as a whole: Private and CD4 specificities were missed by VDJdb matching, which favored anti-spike CD8 responses.

Individual cDNA molecules received unique molecular identifiers during library preparation. Each CDR3 protein is one row after TCRdb ran MiXCR on the 5' RACE reads. Here the sample spans 25,000 to 30,000 distinct CDR3 sequences, under 6.5% being singletons. With V trimmed by 1 base and J by 7 bases, 2 bases remained unmatched. In germline, CDR1 is DFQATT, CDR2 SNEGSKA (reference sequence). The CDR3 spans 14 residues. This clonotype was seen ten or more times. Its cognate antigen is unknown. V is TRBV20-1 and J is TRBJ1-6; 9 bases are a match to TRBD1. This TCR was recovered from an adult who was a healthcare worker with PCR-confirmed SARS-CoV-2 infection or an uninfected control (not recorded which). Sequencing used whole blood. Here the CDR3 reads CSARGDRENSPLHF. In nucleotides, the CDR3 is TGCAGTGCTAGAGGGGACAGGGAAAATTCACCCCTCCACTTT.